These T cell receptor beta chains were read from a single sample in a study of T-cell reconstitution after alpha-beta-depleted transplantation in children. MiXCR, applied by TCRdb to the PCR reads, yields one record per CDR3 protein. The top ten clones hold about 15% of a sample with roughly 89,000 distinct CDR3 sequences, approximately 12% of them seen once. The specimen was PBMCs from the stem cell graft donor, collected from the stem cell graft. Receptors were obtained from a human donor who donated a stem cell graft to a child with inherited bone marrow failure. The CDR3 runs from the conserved cysteine through the conserved F or W. D genes are given only for firm matches. The size of a clone is reported for some rows only, either as once, few or many, or as a class for expanded clones.

d_gene: -; abundance: few; v_gene: TRBV10-3; j_gene: TRBJ1-2; CDR3nt: TGTGCCATCAGTGAGTCGTCAGGGAATGGCTACACCTTC; CDR3aa: CAISESSGNGYTF
d_gene: -; abundance: many; v_gene: TRBV7-2; j_gene: TRBJ1-2; CDR3nt: TGTGCCAGCAGCCCCAGGGCAAACTATGGCTACACCTTC; CDR3aa: CASSPRANYGYTF
d_gene: -; abundance: many; v_gene: TRBV29-1; j_gene: TRBJ1-1; CDR3nt: TGCAGCGTCTCTGAGAGGACTGAAGCTTTCTTT; CDR3aa: CSVSERTEAFF
d_gene: -; abundance: many; v_gene: TRBV3-1; j_gene: TRBJ1-2; CDR3nt: TGTGCCAGCAGCCAATCAGGCTACGATGGCTACACCTTC; CDR3aa: CASSQSGYDGYTF
d_gene: -; abundance: few; v_gene: TRBV2; j_gene: TRBJ2-1; CDR3nt: TGTGCCAGCAGCGAAATTGGGACAAGATACAATGAGCAGTTCTTC; CDR3aa: CASSEIGTRYNEQFF
d_gene: -; abundance: many; v_gene: TRBV28; j_gene: TRBJ2-1; CDR3nt: TGTGCCAGCAGTCCCGAACAGGGCCAGTACAATGAGCAGTTCTTC; CDR3aa: CASSPEQGQYNEQFF
d_gene: -; abundance: many; v_gene: TRBV18; j_gene: TRBJ1-3; CDR3nt: TGTGCCAGCTCACCTGGAAGCGAACACACCATATATTTT; CDR3aa: CASSPGSEHTIYF
d_gene: TRBD2; abundance: many; v_gene: TRBV27; j_gene: TRBJ2-1; CDR3nt: TGTGCCAGCAGCATCGGGGGGAGGGGAAATGAGCAGTTCTTC; CDR3aa: CASSIGGRGNEQFF
d_gene: -; abundance: many; v_gene: TRBV5-5; j_gene: TRBJ2-7; CDR3nt: TGTGCCAGCAGCTTATCTGGAGAGGGTGCGCAGTACTTC; CDR3aa: CASSLSGEGAQYF
d_gene: -; abundance: -; v_gene: TRBV5-4; j_gene: TRBJ1-4; CDR3nt: TGTGCCAGCAGCCGCGGGGGAGCTAATGAAAAACTGTTTTTT; CDR3aa: CASSRGGANEKLFF
d_gene: -; abundance: many; v_gene: TRBV7-2; j_gene: TRBJ2-2; CDR3nt: TGTGCCAGCAGCCCGCGAGGGGGGACCGGGGAGCTGTTTTTT; CDR3aa: CASSPRGGTGELFF
d_gene: -; abundance: many; v_gene: TRBV7-9; j_gene: TRBJ1-4; CDR3nt: TGTGCCAGCAGCTTACAGGGACTCGAAGAAAAACTGTTTTTT; CDR3aa: CASSLQGLEEKLFF
d_gene: TRBD1; abundance: many; v_gene: TRBV18; j_gene: TRBJ1-5; CDR3nt: TGTGCCAGCTCAAGGACAGGGTTAGACTATCAGCCCCAGCATTTT; CDR3aa: CASSRTGLDYQPQHF
d_gene: -; abundance: many; v_gene: TRBV7-2; j_gene: TRBJ2-1; CDR3nt: TGTGCCAGCAGCCCGAGATCGGGGAGCTCCTACAATGAGCAGTTCTTC; CDR3aa: CASSPRSGSSYNEQFF
d_gene: -; abundance: -; v_gene: TRBV27; j_gene: TRBJ1-5; CDR3nt: TGTGCCAGCAGTTCAGGAATTTATCAGCCCCAGCATTTT; CDR3aa: CASSSGIYQPQHF
d_gene: TRBD1; abundance: many; v_gene: TRBV4-3; j_gene: TRBJ2-5; CDR3nt: TGCGCCAGCAGCCACTACAGGGGGCGGGAGACCCAGTACTTC; CDR3aa: CASSHYRGRETQYF
d_gene: -; abundance: many; v_gene: TRBV29-1; j_gene: TRBJ2-1; CDR3nt: TGCAGCGTTCAGACGGGGGATGAGCAGTTCTTC; CDR3aa: CSVQTGDEQFF
d_gene: -; abundance: -; v_gene: TRBV28; j_gene: TRBJ1-4; CDR3nt: TGTGCCAGCAGTTTCCGGGACACCAAACTGTTTTTT; CDR3aa: CASSFRDTKLFF
d_gene: -; abundance: many; v_gene: TRBV6-1; j_gene: TRBJ2-7; CDR3nt: TGTGCCAGCAGTGAGACGGGCCCCTACGAGCAGTACTTC; CDR3aa: CASSETGPYEQYF
d_gene: -; abundance: many; v_gene: TRBV28; j_gene: TRBJ2-1; CDR3nt: TGTGCCAGCAGTCGGGGATCCTACAATGAGCAGTTCTTC; CDR3aa: CASSRGSYNEQFF
d_gene: -; abundance: many; v_gene: TRBV5-1; j_gene: TRBJ2-1; CDR3nt: TGCGCCAGCAGCTTAGGCAACAATGAGCAGTTCTTC; CDR3aa: CASSLGNNEQFF
d_gene: -; abundance: once; v_gene: TRBV28; j_gene: TRBJ1-4; CDR3nt: TGTGCCAGCAGTTTATGGGGCAGGGCTGAAAAACTGTTTTTT; CDR3aa: CASSLWGRAEKLFF
d_gene: TRBD1; abundance: many; v_gene: TRBV6-5; j_gene: TRBJ2-7; CDR3nt: TGTGCCAGCAGCCCGGGACAGGGGGCCACCTACGAGCAGTACTTC; CDR3aa: CASSPGQGATYEQYF
d_gene: TRBD2; abundance: many; v_gene: TRBV28; j_gene: TRBJ2-3; CDR3nt: TGTGCCAGCAGTCCCCTAGCGGGAGGTGCAGATACGCAGTATTTT; CDR3aa: CASSPLAGGADTQYF
d_gene: -; abundance: many; v_gene: TRBV20-1; j_gene: TRBJ1-3; CDR3nt: TGCAGTGCAAAGAGCTCTGGAAACACCATATATTTT; CDR3aa: CSAKSSGNTIYF
d_gene: TRBD1; abundance: -; v_gene: TRBV4-2; j_gene: TRBJ2-7; CDR3nt: TGTGCCAGCAGCACACAGGGGAACTACGAGCAGTACTTC; CDR3aa: CASSTQGNYEQYF
d_gene: -; abundance: many; v_gene: TRBV7-2; j_gene: TRBJ2-3; CDR3nt: TGTGCCAGCAGCTTAGATGGCGGGGTTCGGTATTTT; CDR3aa: CASSLDGGVRYF
d_gene: -; abundance: many; v_gene: TRBV20-1; j_gene: TRBJ2-5; CDR3nt: TGCAGTGCTAGAGCCTGGGTCCTCCAAGAGACCCAGTACTTC; CDR3aa: CSARAWVLQETQYF
d_gene: -; abundance: -; v_gene: TRBV27; j_gene: TRBJ2-7; CDR3nt: TGTGCCAGCAGTTGGACGACTAGCTACGAGCAGTACTTC; CDR3aa: CASSWTTSYEQYF
d_gene: TRBD2; abundance: -; v_gene: TRBV4-1; j_gene: TRBJ2-3; CDR3nt: TGCGCCAGCAGCCACCTGACTAGCGGGAGAGATACGCAGTATTTT; CDR3aa: CASSHLTSGRDTQYF
d_gene: -; abundance: many; v_gene: TRBV24-1; j_gene: TRBJ1-2; CDR3nt: TGTGCCACCAGTTCGGGGCAGGGTTATGGCTACACCTTC; CDR3aa: CATSSGQGYGYTF
d_gene: -; abundance: many; v_gene: TRBV7-2; j_gene: TRBJ1-6; CDR3nt: TGTGCCAGCAGCTCATTCGGGACCAATAATTCACCCCTCCACTTT; CDR3aa: CASSSFGTNNSPLHF
d_gene: -; abundance: few; v_gene: TRBV30; j_gene: TRBJ2-7; CDR3nt: TGTGCCTGGAGTGTACTGTCAGGGGACGAGCAGTACTTC; CDR3aa: CAWSVLSGDEQYF
d_gene: TRBD1; abundance: many; v_gene: TRBV7-2; j_gene: TRBJ1-2; CDR3nt: TGTGCCAGCAGCACAGGGGGAAGCTATGGCTACACCTTC; CDR3aa: CASSTGGSYGYTF
d_gene: -; abundance: many; v_gene: TRBV7-3; j_gene: TRBJ1-6; CDR3nt: TGTGCCAGCAGCGTAAGGGGGGGGAGTAATTCACCCCTCCACTTT; CDR3aa: CASSVRGGSNSPLHF
d_gene: -; abundance: few; v_gene: TRBV11-3; j_gene: TRBJ1-2; CDR3nt: TGTGCCAGCAGCTTAGAGCAGTCCTATGGCTACACCTTC; CDR3aa: CASSLEQSYGYTF
d_gene: -; abundance: many; v_gene: TRBV5-1; j_gene: TRBJ2-6; CDR3nt: TGCGCCAGCAGCCCTGAGGGGGGTTTGGCCGGGGCCAACGTCCTGACTTTC; CDR3aa: CASSPEGGLAGANVLTF
d_gene: -; abundance: many; v_gene: TRBV20-1; j_gene: TRBJ2-1; CDR3nt: TGCAGTGCTACCTCAGGGGGGCGGGGGTACAATGAGCAGTTCTTC; CDR3aa: CSATSGGRGYNEQFF
d_gene: TRBD1; abundance: many; v_gene: TRBV5-1; j_gene: TRBJ1-1; CDR3nt: TGCGCCAGCTGGGGACAGATGAACACTGAAGCTTTCTTT; CDR3aa: CASWGQMNTEAFF
d_gene: -; abundance: many; v_gene: TRBV10-3; j_gene: TRBJ1-1; CDR3nt: TGTGCCATCAGTGCTCCAGGGAGGACTGAAGCTTTCTTT; CDR3aa: CAISAPGRTEAFF
d_gene: TRBD2; abundance: many; v_gene: TRBV6-5; j_gene: TRBJ2-2; CDR3nt: TGTGCCAGCAGTTATCCCCGAATAGCGGGGGGGAACACCGGGGAGCTGTTTTTT; CDR3aa: CASSYPRIAGGNTGELFF
d_gene: -; abundance: many; v_gene: TRBV11-2; j_gene: TRBJ1-3; CDR3nt: TGTGCCAGCAGCTTAGTTCCAGGGACCGGAAACACCATATATTTT; CDR3aa: CASSLVPGTGNTIYF
d_gene: TRBD2; abundance: few; v_gene: TRBV7-3; j_gene: TRBJ2-3; CDR3nt: TGTGCCAGCAGTCCTAGCGGGAGGGCAAGCACAGATACGCAGTATTTT; CDR3aa: CASSPSGRASTDTQYF
d_gene: -; abundance: -; v_gene: TRBV19; j_gene: TRBJ2-7; CDR3nt: TGTGCCAGTAGTATTAACGCAGGGGTCTACGAGCAGTACTTC; CDR3aa: CASSINAGVYEQYF
d_gene: TRBD1; abundance: many; v_gene: TRBV20-1; j_gene: TRBJ1-1; CDR3nt: TGCAGTGCTAGAGCCGGTACCACAGGGGGAGGTGAAGCTTTCTTT; CDR3aa: CSARAGTTGGGEAFF
d_gene: -; abundance: -; v_gene: TRBV28; j_gene: TRBJ1-1; CDR3nt: TGTGCCAGCAGTATTAGGGGGATTGAAGCTTTCTTT; CDR3aa: CASSIRGIEAFF
d_gene: -; abundance: many; v_gene: TRBV21-1; j_gene: TRBJ1-3; CDR3nt: TGTGCCAGCAGCACGGACCTGGACAGCTCTCCCTCTGGAAACACCATATATTTT; CDR3aa: CASSTDLDSSPSGNTIYF
d_gene: -; abundance: -; v_gene: TRBV18; j_gene: TRBJ2-1; CDR3nt: TGTGCCAGCTCCCCCACTAGATACAATGAGCAGTTCTTC; CDR3aa: CASSPTRYNEQFF
d_gene: -; abundance: few; v_gene: TRBV12-2; j_gene: TRBJ1-2; CDR3nt: TGTGCAAGTCGCTTAGGAGGGGACCGCTTGGGCTACACCTTC; CDR3aa: CASRLGGDRLGYTF
d_gene: -; abundance: many; v_gene: TRBV7-3; j_gene: TRBJ2-7; CDR3nt: TGTGCCAGCAGCGCCCAAGGGACGGGCGAGCAGTACTTC; CDR3aa: CASSAQGTGEQYF
d_gene: TRBD2; abundance: many; v_gene: TRBV5-1; j_gene: TRBJ2-1; CDR3nt: TGCGCCAGCAGCTACCGGACTAGCGGCACAAACAATGAGCAGTTCTTC; CDR3aa: CASSYRTSGTNNEQFF
d_gene: TRBD2; abundance: -; v_gene: TRBV28; j_gene: TRBJ2-2; CDR3nt: TGTGCCAGCAGTTTATGGAGCGGGAAGGACACCGGGGAGCTGTTTTTT; CDR3aa: CASSLWSGKDTGELFF
d_gene: -; abundance: many; v_gene: TRBV5-5; j_gene: TRBJ2-1; CDR3nt: TGTGCCAGCAGCCTTACAGGGTACCCCTACAATGAGCAGTTCTTC; CDR3aa: CASSLTGYPYNEQFF
d_gene: -; abundance: many; v_gene: TRBV12-3/TRBV12-4; j_gene: TRBJ2-7; CDR3nt: TGTGCCAGCAGTCCAGCTGGAGGCACCTACGAGCAGTACTTC; CDR3aa: CASSPAGGTYEQYF
d_gene: TRBD1; abundance: many; v_gene: TRBV20-1; j_gene: TRBJ1-1; CDR3nt: TGCAGTGCCAGGGACAGGGGGAAGATATCTACGGAAGCTTTCTTT; CDR3aa: CSARDRGKISTEAFF
d_gene: -; abundance: -; v_gene: TRBV25-1; j_gene: TRBJ2-1; CDR3nt: TGTGCCAGCAGTGCGGTCTACAATGAGCAGTTCTTC; CDR3aa: CASSAVYNEQFF